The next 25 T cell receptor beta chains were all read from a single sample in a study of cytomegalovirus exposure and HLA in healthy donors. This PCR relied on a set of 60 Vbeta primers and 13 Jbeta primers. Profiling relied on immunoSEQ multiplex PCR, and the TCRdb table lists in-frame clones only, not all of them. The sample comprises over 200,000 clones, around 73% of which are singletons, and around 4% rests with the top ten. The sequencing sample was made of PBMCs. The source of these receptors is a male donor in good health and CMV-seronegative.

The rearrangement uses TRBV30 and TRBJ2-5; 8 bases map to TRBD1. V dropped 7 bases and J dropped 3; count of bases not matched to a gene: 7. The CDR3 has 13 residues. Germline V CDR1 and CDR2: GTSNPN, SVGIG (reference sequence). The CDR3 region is CASRAGGKETQYF. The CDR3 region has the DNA TGTGCCTCTAGAGCAGGGGGCAAAGAGACCCAGTACTTC.

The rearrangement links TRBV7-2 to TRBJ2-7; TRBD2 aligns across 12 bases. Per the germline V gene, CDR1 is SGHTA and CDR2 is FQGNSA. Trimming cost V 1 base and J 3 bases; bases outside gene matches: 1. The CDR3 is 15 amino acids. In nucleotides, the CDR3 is TGTGCCAGCAGCTTAGGACTAGCGGGAGTCTACGAGCAGTACTTC. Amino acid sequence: CASSLGLAGVYEQYF.

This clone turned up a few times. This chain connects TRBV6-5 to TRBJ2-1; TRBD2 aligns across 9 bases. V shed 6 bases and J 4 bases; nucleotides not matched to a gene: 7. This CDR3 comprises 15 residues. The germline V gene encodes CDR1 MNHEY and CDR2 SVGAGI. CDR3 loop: CASRPGTSRYNEQFF. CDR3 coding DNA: TGTGCCAGCAGGCCTGGGACTAGCAGATACAATGAGCAGTTCTTC.

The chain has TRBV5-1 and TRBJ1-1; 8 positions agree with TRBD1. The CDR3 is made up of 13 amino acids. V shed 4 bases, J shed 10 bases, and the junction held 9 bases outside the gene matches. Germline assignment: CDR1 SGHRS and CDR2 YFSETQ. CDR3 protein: CASSVTGEVRAFF. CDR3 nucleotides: TGCGCCAGCAGCGTGACAGGGGAGGTGCGAGCTTTCTTT.

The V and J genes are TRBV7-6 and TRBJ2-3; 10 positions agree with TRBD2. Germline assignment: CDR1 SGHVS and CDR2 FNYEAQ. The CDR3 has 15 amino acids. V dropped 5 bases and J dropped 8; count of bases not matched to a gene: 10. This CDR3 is CASSGPAGGVGTQYF. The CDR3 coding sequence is TGTGCCAGCAGCGGCCCAGCGGGAGGGGTTGGTACGCAGTATTTT.

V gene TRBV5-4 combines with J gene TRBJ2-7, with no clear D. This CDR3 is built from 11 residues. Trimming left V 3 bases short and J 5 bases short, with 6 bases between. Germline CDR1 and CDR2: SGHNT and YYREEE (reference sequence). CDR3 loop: CASSSDNEQYF. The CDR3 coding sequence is TGTGCCAGCAGCTCCGACAACGAGCAGTACTTC. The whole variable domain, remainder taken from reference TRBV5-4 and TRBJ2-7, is ETGVTQSPTHLIKTRGQQVTLRCSSQSGHNTVSWYQQALGQGPQFIFQYYREEENGRGNFPPRFSGLQFPNYSSELNVNALELDDSALYLCASSSDNEQYFGPGTRLTVT.

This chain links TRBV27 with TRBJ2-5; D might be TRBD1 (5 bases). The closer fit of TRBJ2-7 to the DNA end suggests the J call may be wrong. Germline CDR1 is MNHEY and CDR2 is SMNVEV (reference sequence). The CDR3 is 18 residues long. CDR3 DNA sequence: TGTGCCAGCAGTTTATCGTGGCCCTACTCCGGACACCCCTACGAGCAGTACTTC. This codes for CASSLSWPYSGHPYEQYF.

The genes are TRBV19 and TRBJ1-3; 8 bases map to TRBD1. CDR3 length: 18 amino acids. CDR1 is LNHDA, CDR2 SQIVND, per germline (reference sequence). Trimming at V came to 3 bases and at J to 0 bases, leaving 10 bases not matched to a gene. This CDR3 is CASSMQRTGSVSGNTIYF. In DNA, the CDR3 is TGTGCCAGTAGTATGCAACGGACAGGGAGTGTCTCTGGAAACACCATATATTTT.

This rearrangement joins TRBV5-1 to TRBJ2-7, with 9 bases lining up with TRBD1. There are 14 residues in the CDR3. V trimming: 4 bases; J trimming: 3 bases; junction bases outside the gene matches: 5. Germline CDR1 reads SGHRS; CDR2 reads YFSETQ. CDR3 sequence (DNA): TGCGCCAGCAGCGCCGGGACAGGGAACTACGAGCAGTACTTC. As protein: CASSAGTGNYEQYF.

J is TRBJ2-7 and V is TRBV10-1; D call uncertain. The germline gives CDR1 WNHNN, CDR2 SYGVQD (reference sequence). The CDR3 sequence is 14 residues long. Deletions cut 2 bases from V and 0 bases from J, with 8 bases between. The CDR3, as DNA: TGCGCCAGCAGTGAGGCGGAGAGCTCCTACGAGCAGTACTTC. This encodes CASSEAESSYEQYF.

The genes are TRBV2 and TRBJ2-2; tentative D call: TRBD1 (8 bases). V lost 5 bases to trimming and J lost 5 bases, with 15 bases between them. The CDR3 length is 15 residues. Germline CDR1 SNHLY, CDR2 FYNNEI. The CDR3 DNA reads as TGTGCCAGCAGTCTCGACAGGGGAGGGACCGGGGAGCTGTTTTTT. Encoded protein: CASSLDRGGTGELFF.

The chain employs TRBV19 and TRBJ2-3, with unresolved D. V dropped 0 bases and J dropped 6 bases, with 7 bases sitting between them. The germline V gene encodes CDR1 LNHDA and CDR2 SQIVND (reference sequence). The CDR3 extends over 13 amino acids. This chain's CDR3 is CASSIDLEDTQYF. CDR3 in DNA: TGTGCCAGTAGTATAGATCTCGAGGATACGCAGTATTTT.

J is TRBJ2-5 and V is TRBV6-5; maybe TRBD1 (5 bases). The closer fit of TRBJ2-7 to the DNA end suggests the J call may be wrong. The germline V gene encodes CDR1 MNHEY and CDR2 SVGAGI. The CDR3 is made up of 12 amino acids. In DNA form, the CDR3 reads TGTGCCACTAGGGTCAGGGTAGGCGAGCAGTACTTC. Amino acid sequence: CATRVRVGEQYF.

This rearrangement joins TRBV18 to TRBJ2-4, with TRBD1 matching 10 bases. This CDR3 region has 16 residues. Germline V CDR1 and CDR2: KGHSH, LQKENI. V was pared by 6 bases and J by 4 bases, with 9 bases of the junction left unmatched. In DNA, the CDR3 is TGTGCCAGCTCGCCCATCACGGGACAGGGGAAAAACATTCAGTACTTC. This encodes CASSPITGQGKNIQYF.

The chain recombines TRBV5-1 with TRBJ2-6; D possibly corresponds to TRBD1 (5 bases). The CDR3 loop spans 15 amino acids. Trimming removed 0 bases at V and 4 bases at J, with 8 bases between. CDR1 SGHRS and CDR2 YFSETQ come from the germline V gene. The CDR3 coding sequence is TGCGCCAGCAGCTTGGGCGACAGAGGGGCCAACGTCCTGACTTTC. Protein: CASSLGDRGANVLTF.

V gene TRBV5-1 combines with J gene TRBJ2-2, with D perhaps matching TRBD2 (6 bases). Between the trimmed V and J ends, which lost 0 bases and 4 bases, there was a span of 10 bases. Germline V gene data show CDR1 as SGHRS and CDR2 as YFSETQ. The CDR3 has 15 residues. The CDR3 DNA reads TGCGCCAGCAGCTTGGCTAGCGAGACCACCGGGGAGCTGTTTTTT. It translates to CASSLASETTGELFF.

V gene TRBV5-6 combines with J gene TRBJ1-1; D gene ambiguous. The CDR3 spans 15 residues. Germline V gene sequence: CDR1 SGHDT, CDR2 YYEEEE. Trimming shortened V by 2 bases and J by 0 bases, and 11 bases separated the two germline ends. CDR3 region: CASSFVRYLNTEAFF. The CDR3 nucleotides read TGTGCCAGCAGCTTTGTGAGGTATTTGAACACTGAAGCTTTCTTT.

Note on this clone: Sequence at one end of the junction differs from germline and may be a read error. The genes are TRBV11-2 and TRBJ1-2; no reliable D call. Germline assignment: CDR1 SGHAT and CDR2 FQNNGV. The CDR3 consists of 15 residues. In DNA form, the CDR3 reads TGTGCCAGCAGCGTAGATGAGTCTTATAACTATGGCTACACCTTC. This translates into CASSVDESYNYGYTF.

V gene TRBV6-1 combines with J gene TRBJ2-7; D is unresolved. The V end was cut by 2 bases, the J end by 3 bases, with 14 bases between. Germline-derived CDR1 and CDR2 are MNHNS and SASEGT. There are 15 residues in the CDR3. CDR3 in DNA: TGTGCCAGCAGTGAATGGCTAGGCAGTGACTACGAGCAGTACTTC. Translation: CASSEWLGSDYEQYF.

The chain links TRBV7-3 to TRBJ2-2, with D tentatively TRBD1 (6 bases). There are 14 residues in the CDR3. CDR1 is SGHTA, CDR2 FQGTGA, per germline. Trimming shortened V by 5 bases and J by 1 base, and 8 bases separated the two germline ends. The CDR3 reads CASSVGQNTGELFF. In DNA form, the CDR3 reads TGTGCCAGCAGCGTGGGACAGAACACCGGGGAGCTGTTTTTT.

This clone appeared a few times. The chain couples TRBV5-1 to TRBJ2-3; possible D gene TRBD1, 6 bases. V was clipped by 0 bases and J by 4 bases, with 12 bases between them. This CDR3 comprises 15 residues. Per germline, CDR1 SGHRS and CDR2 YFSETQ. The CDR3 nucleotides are TGCGCCAGCAGCTTGGATTTGGGGGCGCCAGATACGCAGTATTTT. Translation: CASSLDLGAPDTQYF. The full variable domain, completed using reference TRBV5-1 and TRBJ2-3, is KAGVTQTPRYLIKTRGQQVTLSCSPISGHRSVSWYQQTPGQGLQFLFEYFSETQRNKGNFPGRFSGRQFSNSRSEMNVSTLELGDSALYLCASSLDLGAPDTQYFGPGTRLTVL.

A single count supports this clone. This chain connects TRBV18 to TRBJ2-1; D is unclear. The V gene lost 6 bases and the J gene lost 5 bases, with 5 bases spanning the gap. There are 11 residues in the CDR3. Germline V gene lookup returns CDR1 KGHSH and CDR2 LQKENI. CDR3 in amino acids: CASSPDNEQFF. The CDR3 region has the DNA TGTGCCAGCTCCCCCGACAATGAGCAGTTCTTC.

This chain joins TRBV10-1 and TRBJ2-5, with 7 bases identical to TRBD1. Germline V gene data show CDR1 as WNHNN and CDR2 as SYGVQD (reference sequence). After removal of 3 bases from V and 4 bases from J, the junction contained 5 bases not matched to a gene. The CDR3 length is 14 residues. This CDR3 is CASSDLTGVETQYF. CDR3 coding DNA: TGCGCCAGCAGTGACCTTACAGGGGTAGAGACCCAGTACTTC.

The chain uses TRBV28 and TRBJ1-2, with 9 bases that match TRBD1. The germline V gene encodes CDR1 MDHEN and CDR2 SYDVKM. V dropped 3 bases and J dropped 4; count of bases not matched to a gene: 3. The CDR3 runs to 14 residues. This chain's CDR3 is CASSLGTGIYGYTF. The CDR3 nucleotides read TGTGCCAGCAGTTTGGGGACAGGGATCTATGGCTACACCTTC.

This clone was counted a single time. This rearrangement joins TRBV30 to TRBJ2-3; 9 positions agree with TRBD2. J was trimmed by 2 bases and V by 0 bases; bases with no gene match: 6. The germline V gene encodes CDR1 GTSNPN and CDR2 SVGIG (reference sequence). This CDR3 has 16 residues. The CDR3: CAWSVWAGGNTDTQYF. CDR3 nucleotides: TGTGCCTGGAGTGTATGGGCGGGAGGGAACACAGATACGCAGTATTTT.